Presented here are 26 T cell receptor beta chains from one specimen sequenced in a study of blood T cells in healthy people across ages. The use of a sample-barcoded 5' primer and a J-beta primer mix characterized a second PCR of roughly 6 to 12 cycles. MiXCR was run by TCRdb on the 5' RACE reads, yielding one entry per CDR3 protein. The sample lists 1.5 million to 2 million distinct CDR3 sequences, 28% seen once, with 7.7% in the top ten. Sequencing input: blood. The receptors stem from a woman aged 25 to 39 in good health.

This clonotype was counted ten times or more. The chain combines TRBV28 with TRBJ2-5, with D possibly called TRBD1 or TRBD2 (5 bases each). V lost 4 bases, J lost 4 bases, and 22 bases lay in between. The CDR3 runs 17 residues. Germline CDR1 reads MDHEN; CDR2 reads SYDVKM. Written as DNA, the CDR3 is TGTGCCAGCAGTTCGAAACCACTTGATGAGGGGCGAGAGACCCAGTACTTC. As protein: CASSSKPLDEGRETQYF. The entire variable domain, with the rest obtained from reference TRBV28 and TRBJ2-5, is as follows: DVKVTQSSRYLVKRTGEKVFLECVQDMDHENMFWYRQDPGLGLRLIYFSYDVKMKEKGDIPEGYSVSREKKERFSLILESASTNQTSMYLCASSSKPLDEGRETQYFGPGTRLLVL.

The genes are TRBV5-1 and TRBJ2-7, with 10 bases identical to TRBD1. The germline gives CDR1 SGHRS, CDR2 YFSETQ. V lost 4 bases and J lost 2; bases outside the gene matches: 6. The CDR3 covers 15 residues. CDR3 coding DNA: TGCGCCAGCAGCCGGGGACAGGGGCTGCCCTACGAGCAGTACTTC. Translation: CASSRGQGLPYEQYF.

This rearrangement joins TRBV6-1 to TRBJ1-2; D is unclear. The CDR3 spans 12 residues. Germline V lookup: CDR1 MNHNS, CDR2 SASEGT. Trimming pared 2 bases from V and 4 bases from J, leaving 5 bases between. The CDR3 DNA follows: TGTGCCAGCAGTGAACCCAGCTATGGCTACACCTTC. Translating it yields CASSEPSYGYTF.

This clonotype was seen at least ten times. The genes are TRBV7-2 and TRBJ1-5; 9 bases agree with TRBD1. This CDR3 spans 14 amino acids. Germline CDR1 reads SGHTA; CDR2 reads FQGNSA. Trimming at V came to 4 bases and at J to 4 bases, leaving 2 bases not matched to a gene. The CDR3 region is CASSSGTGNQPQHF. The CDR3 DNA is TGTGCCAGCAGCTCCGGGACAGGGAATCAGCCCCAGCATTTT.

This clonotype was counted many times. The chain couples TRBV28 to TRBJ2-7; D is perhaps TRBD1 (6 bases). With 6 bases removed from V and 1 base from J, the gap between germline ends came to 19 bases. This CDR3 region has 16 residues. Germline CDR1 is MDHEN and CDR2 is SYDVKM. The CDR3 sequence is CASSVGELDSSYEQYF. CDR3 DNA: TGTGCCAGCAGCGTGGGGGAGTTGGACAGTTCCTACGAGCAGTACTTC. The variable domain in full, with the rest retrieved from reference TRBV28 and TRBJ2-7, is DVKVTQSSRYLVKRTGEKVFLECVQDMDHENMFWYRQDPGLGLRLIYFSYDVKMKEKGDIPEGYSVSREKKERFSLILESASTNQTSMYLCASSVGELDSSYEQYFGPGTRLTVT.

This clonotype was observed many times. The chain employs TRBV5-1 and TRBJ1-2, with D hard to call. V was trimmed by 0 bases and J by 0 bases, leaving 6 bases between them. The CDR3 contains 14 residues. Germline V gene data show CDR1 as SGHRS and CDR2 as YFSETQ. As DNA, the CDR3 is TGCGCCAGCAGCTTGGGAGGTACTAACTATGGCTACACCTTC. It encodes CASSLGGTNYGYTF.

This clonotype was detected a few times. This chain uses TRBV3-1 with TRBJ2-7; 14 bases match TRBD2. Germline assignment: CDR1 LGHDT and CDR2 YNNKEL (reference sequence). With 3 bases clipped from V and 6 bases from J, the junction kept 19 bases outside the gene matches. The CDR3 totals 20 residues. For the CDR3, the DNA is TGTGCCAGCAGCCACTATAGGACTAGCGGGAGGAAGGGAAGCCGCCTCGAGCAGTACTTC. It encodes CASSHYRTSGRKGSRLEQYF.

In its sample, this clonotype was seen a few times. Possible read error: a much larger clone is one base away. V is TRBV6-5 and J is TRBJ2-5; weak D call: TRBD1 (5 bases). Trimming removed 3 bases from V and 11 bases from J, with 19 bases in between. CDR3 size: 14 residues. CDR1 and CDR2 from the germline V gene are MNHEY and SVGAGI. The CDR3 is CASSYGARVNEQYF. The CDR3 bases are TGTGCCAGCAGTTATGGGGCTAGAGTCAATGAGCAGTACTTC.

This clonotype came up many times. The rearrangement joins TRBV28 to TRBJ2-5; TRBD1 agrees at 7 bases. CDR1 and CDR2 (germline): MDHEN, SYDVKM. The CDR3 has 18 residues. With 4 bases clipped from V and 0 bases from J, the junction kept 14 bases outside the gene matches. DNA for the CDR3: TGTGCCAGCAGTTCCTACCGGGACAGAACCTCGTACCAAGAGACCCAGTACTTC. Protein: CASSSYRDRTSYQETQYF. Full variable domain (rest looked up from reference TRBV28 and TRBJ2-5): DVKVTQSSRYLVKRTGEKVFLECVQDMDHENMFWYRQDPGLGLRLIYFSYDVKMKEKGDIPEGYSVSREKKERFSLILESASTNQTSMYLCASSSYRDRTSYQETQYFGPGTRLLVL.

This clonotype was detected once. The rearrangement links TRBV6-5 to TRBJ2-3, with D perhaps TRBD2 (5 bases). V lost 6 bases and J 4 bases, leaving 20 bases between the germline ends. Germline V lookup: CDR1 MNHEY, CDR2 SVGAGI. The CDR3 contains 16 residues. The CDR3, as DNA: TGTGCCAGCAGACGAGTGACTACTTTTAGCCCAGATACGCAGTATTTT. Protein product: CASRRVTTFSPDTQYF.

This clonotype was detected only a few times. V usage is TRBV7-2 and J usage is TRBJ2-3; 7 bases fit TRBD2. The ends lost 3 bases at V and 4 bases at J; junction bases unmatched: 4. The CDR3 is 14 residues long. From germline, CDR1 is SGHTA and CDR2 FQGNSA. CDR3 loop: CASSFGRAPDTQYF. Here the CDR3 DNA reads TGTGCCAGCAGCTTTGGGAGGGCCCCAGATACGCAGTATTTT.

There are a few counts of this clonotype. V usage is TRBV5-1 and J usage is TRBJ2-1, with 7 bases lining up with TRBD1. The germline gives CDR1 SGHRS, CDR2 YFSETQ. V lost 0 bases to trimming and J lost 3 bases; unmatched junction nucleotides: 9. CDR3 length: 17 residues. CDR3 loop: CASSLGKAQGIYNEQFF. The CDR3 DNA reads TGCGCCAGCAGCTTGGGGAAGGCACAGGGGATCTACAATGAGCAGTTCTTC.

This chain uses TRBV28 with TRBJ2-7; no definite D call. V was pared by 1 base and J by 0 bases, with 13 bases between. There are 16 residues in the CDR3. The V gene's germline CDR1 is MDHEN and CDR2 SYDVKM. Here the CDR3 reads CASSLFLTASSYEQYF. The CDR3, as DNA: TGTGCCAGCAGTTTATTCCTTACAGCTAGCTCCTACGAGCAGTACTTC.

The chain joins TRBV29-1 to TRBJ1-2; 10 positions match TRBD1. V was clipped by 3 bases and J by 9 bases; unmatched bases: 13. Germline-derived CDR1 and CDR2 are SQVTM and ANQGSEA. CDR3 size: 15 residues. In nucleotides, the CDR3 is TGCAGCGTTGACGGAGAGGGACAGGGGAGATATAGCTACACCTTC. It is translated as CSVDGEGQGRYSYTF.

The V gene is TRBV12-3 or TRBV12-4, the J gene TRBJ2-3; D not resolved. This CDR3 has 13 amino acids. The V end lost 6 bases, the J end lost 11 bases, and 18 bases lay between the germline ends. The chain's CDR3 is CASSSEAADVQYF. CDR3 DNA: TGTGCCAGCAGCAGCGAGGCAGCAGATGTGCAGTATTTT.

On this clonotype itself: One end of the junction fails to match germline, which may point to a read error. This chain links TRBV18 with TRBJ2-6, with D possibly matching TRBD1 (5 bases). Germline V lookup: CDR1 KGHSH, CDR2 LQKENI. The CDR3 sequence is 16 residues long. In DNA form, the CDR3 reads TGTGCCAGCTCCCCACCAACCCGCTCTGGGGCCAACGTCCGGACTTTC. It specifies CASSPPTRSGANVRTF.

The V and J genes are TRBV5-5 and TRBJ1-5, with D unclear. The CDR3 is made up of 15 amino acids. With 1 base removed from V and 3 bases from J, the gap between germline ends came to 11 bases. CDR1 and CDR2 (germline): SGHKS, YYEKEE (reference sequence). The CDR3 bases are TGTGCCAGCAGCTTGTTGGGCGGCCACAATCAGCCCCAGCATTTT. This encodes CASSLLGGHNQPQHF.

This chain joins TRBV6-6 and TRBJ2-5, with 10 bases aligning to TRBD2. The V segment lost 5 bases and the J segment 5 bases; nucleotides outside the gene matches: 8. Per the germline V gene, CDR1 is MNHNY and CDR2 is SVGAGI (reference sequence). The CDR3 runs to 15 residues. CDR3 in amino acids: CASSLKRGGSETQYF. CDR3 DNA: TGTGCCAGCAGTCTAAAGCGGGGGGGCTCGGAGACCCAGTACTTC.

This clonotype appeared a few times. The CDR3 DNA sequence: TGCAGTGCCAAACCCTTCAGGGACTGGGGTGAAGCTTTCTTT. Translated, it gives CSAKPFRDWGEAFF. The gene calls are TRBV20-1 and TRBJ1-1, with a weak D call TRBD1 (5 bases). Germline V gene sequence: CDR1 DFQATT, CDR2 SNEGSKA (reference sequence). CDR3 length: 14 amino acids. Trimming shortened V by 6 bases and J by 7 bases, and 21 bases separated the two germline ends.

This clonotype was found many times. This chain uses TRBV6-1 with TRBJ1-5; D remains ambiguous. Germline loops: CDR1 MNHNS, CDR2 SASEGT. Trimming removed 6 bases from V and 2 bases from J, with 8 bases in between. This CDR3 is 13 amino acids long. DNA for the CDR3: TGTGCCAGCAGCGAGGACGGCAATCAGCCCCAGCATTTT. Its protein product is CASSEDGNQPQHF.

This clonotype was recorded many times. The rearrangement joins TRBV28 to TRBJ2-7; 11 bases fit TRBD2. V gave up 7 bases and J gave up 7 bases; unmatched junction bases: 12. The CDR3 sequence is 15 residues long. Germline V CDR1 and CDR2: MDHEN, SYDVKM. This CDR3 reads CASTEPLAGGGEQYF. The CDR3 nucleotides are TGTGCCAGCACCGAACCCCTAGCGGGGGGAGGTGAGCAGTACTTC.

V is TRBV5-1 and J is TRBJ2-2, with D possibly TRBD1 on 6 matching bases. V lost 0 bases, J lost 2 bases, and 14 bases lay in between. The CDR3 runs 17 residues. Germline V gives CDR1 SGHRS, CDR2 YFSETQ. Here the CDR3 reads CASSLARGQTNTGELFF. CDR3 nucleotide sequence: TGCGCCAGCAGCTTGGCCCGAGGACAGACCAACACCGGGGAGCTGTTTTTT.

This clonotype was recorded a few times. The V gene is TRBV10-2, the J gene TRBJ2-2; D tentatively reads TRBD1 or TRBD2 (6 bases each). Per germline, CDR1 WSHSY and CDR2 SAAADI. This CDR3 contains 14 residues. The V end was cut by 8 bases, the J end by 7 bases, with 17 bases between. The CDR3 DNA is TGCGCCAGCGGGGGGCGGGGAGAGAACGGGGAGCTGTTTTTT. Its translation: CASGGRGENGELFF.

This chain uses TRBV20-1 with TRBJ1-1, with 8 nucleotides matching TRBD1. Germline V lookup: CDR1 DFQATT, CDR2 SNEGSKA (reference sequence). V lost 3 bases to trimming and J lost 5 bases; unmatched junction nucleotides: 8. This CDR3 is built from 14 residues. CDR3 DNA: TGCAGTGCTAGGGAGGGACAGGTGGGGACTGAAGCTTTCTTT. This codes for CSAREGQVGTEAFF.

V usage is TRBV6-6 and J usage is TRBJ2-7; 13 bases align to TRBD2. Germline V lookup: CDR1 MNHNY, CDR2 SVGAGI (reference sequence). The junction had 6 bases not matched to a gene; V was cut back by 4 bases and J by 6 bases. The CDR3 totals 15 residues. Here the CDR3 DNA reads TGTGCCAGCAGTTCCACTAGCGGGGGGGCCTCCGAGCAGTACTTC. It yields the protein CASSSTSGGASEQYF.

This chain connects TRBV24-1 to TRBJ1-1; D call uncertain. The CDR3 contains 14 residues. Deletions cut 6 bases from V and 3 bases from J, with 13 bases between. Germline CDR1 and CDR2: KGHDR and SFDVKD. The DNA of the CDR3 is TGTGCCACCAGTTCGGCAAGCAGCGACACTGAAGCTTTCTTT. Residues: CATSSASSDTEAFF.